A single sample gave rise to the 13 T cell receptor beta chains below, sequenced in a study of T-cell memory formation after mild COVID-19. From the 5' RACE reads, TCRdb called clonotypes with MiXCR, one entry per CDR3 protein. The data show about 350,000 distinct CDR3 sequences, 25% to 30% seen once. Sequenced sample: PBMCs or a T cell subset sorted from them (not recorded which). The receptors here all came from an adult woman who had mild COVID-19 (a few samples of this study predate the infection). Cell type and time point are not known.

The chain joins TRBV4-1 to TRBJ2-7, with 9 nucleotides matching TRBD2. V lost 1 base, J lost 4 bases, and 8 bases stayed unmatched. The CDR3 is 16 amino acids. Germline loops: CDR1 MGHRA, CDR2 YSYEKL. The DNA for the CDR3 is TGCGCCAGCAGCCAAGTCGGTAGCGGGAGTGGGTACGAGCAGTACTTC. Translation gives CASSQVGSGSGYEQYF.

V is TRBV12-3 or TRBV12-4 and J is TRBJ1-2; 11 nucleotides align to TRBD1. V dropped 4 bases and J dropped 5; count of bases not matched to a gene: 12. This CDR3 spans 17 amino acids. The CDR3 is CASSWSRTGGALYGYTF. CDR3 in DNA: TGTGCCAGCAGTTGGTCCCGGACAGGGGGCGCTTTATATGGCTACACCTTC.

This clonotype was found a few times. The chain carries TRBV12-3 or TRBV12-4 and TRBJ2-3; D ambiguous. CDR3 size: 15 residues. Deletions cut 3 bases from V and 2 bases from J, with 12 bases between. The DNA for the CDR3 is TGTGCCAGCAGTTTTATGCGGCAGATCACAGATACGCAGTATTTT. Amino acid sequence: CASSFMRQITDTQYF.

This clonotype was observed many times. The chain combines TRBV18 with TRBJ2-1; TRBD2 aligns across 9 bases. The V gene end was trimmed by 2 bases and the J gene end by 4 bases; junction bases not matched to a gene: 6. The CDR3 is 16 amino acids. CDR1 is KGHSH and CDR2 is LQKENI in the germline V gene. The CDR3 sequence: CASSPLKSGGYNEQFF. The CDR3 coding sequence is TGTGCCAGCTCACCATTAAAGAGCGGGGGGTACAATGAGCAGTTCTTC.

In this sample, this clonotype turned up a few times. The V call is TRBV18, the J call TRBJ2-1, with D possibly matching TRBD2 (6 bases). Germline values: CDR1 KGHSH, CDR2 LQKENI. The CDR3 has 12 residues. Trimming shortened V by 3 bases and J by 10 bases, and 10 bases separated the two germline ends. This chain's CDR3 is CASSPREAEQFF. Written as DNA, the CDR3 is TGTGCCAGCTCACCCAGGGAGGCAGAGCAGTTCTTC.

CDR3 sequence reads: CASSTGGRVWNTEAFF. CDR3 sequence (DNA): TGTGCCAGCAGCACCGGCGGCCGGGTCTGGAACACTGAAGCTTTCTTT. V gene TRBV5-6 combines with J gene TRBJ1-1, with no clear D. Trimming pared 4 bases from V and 1 base from J, leaving 17 bases between. Germline values: CDR1 SGHDT, CDR2 YYEEEE. This CDR3 spans 16 amino acids.

The rearrangement uses TRBV7-6 and TRBJ1-1; D gene ambiguous. The V end was cut by 5 bases, the J end by 1 base, with 11 bases between. CDR1 is SGHVS, CDR2 FNYEAQ, per germline. CDR3 length: 14 amino acids. CDR3 residues: CASSPSWTNTEAFF. The CDR3 region has the DNA TGTGCCAGCAGCCCTAGCTGGACGAACACTGAAGCTTTCTTT.

This clonotype was observed a handful of times. The CDR3 sequence: CASSTRSPADTQYF. For the CDR3, the DNA is TGTGCCAGCAGCACACGCTCGCCGGCAGATACGCAGTATTTT. The genes are TRBV7-3 and TRBJ2-3; D is undetermined. V was trimmed by 5 bases and J by 4 bases, leaving 13 bases between them. From germline, CDR1 is SGHTA and CDR2 FQGTGA. This CDR3 region has 14 residues.

The J gene is TRBJ2-5, the V gene TRBV7-9; D assignment may be TRBD1 or TRBD2 (5 bases each). Germline-derived CDR1 and CDR2 are SEHNR and FQNEAQ (reference sequence). The CDR3 sequence is 16 residues long. Trimming cost V 4 bases and J 2 bases, with 17 bases left between them. The CDR3 sequence: CASSSGTLEAQETQYF. DNA for the CDR3: TGTGCCAGCAGCTCAGGGACCCTGGAGGCACAAGAGACCCAGTACTTC. Variable domain in full (rest from reference TRBV7-9 and TRBJ2-5): DTGVSQNPRHKITKRGQNVTFRCDPISEHNRLYWYRQTLGQGPEFLTYFQNEAQLEKSRLLSDRFSAERPKGSFSTLEIQRTEQGDSAMYLCASSSGTLEAQETQYFGPGTRLLVL.

This chain joins TRBV7-9 and TRBJ2-7, with 8 bases that match TRBD1. The CDR3 contains 16 residues. Germline V CDR1 and CDR2: SEHNR, FQNEAQ (reference sequence). The J segment lost 5 bases and the V segment lost 7 bases, leaving 16 bases of the junction unmatched. The CDR3 region has the DNA TGTGCCAGCATCCTCCTCCCAGGGGGCGGGATCCACGAGCAGTACTTC. It codes for CASILLPGGGIHEQYF.

This clonotype was observed a handful of times. The genes are TRBV10-3 and TRBJ2-7, with 8 bases lining up with TRBD1. Germline CDR1 is ENHRY and CDR2 is SYGVKD. Trimming at V came to 6 bases and at J to 1 base, leaving 5 bases not matched to a gene. CDR3 length equals 14 residues. This CDR3 is CAIRSRGQSYEQYF. CDR3 bases: TGTGCCATCAGGAGCAGGGGGCAGTCCTACGAGCAGTACTTC.

This clonotype came up once. The V and J genes are TRBV15 and TRBJ1-1; D is unclear. Trimming stripped 3 bases from V and 1 base from J, with 9 bases between. This CDR3 is 14 amino acids long. Germline assignment: CDR1 LNHNV and CDR2 YYDKDF (reference sequence). The CDR3 DNA reads as TGTGCCACCAGCAGGACCGGTCAGAACACTGAAGCTTTCTTT. Its protein product is CATSRTGQNTEAFF.

The J gene is TRBJ2-7, the V gene TRBV24-1; no clear D. V gave up 9 bases and J gave up 4 bases, with 9 bases separating them. The germline gives CDR1 KGHDR, CDR2 SFDVKD. The CDR3 loop spans 11 amino acids. The CDR3 reads CATSQGYEQYF. As DNA, the CDR3 is TGTGCCACCTCTCAAGGTTACGAGCAGTACTTC.